Presented here are 4 T cell receptor beta chains from one specimen sequenced in a study of beta chain features in type 1 diabetes. Expressed TCRB transcripts were sequenced, since all the RNA that had been isolated was reverse transcribed. Profiled with immunoSEQ multiplex PCR; TCRdb holds only in-frame clones, not every one. In the table there are under 450,000 clones, more than 11% of which are singletons. Sequencing was done on a sample of naive CD4+ T cells from blood. Receptors were obtained from a man aged 30 to 45 in good health.

The rearrangement joins TRBV9 to TRBJ2-7; D is unresolved. Per germline, CDR1 SGDLS and CDR2 YYNGEE. The CDR3 totals 13 residues. The V end lost 4 bases, the J end lost 4 bases, and 12 bases lay between the germline ends. The CDR3 sequence: CASSPRLGYEQYF. CDR3 bases: TGTGCCAGCAGCCCCCGCCTCGGGTACGAGCAGTACTTC.

This clone was observed a few times. Here the CDR3 DNA reads TGTGCCATCAGTGTCAGGGAGGGAGAGACCCAGTACTTC. Protein product: CAISVREGETQYF. The chain employs TRBV10-3 and TRBJ2-5; 7 bases are a match to TRBD2. The CDR3 is 13 amino acids. Germline V gives CDR1 ENHRY, CDR2 SYGVKD. The ends lost 4 bases at V and 4 bases at J; junction bases unmatched: 3.

This chain links TRBV29-1 with TRBJ2-7, with 7 positions matching TRBD1. Germline trimming cut 6 bases from V and 6 bases from J; bases unmatched to any gene: 5. The germline V gene has CDR1 SQVTM and CDR2 ANQGSEA. The length of the CDR3 is 11 residues. The CDR3 DNA follows: TGCAGCGTACGACAGGGCGGCGAGCAGTACTTC. The encoded protein is CSVRQGGEQYF.

The chain uses TRBV25-1 and TRBJ2-7; 7 nucleotides agree with TRBD2. V shed 4 bases and J 2 bases; nucleotides not matched to a gene: 5. The CDR3 runs to 14 residues. Looked up from germline, CDR1 is MGHDK and CDR2 is SYGVNS. CDR3 in DNA: TGTGCCAGCAGTGGCCAGGGACTACCCTACGAGCAGTACGTC. It codes for CASSGQGLPYEQYV.